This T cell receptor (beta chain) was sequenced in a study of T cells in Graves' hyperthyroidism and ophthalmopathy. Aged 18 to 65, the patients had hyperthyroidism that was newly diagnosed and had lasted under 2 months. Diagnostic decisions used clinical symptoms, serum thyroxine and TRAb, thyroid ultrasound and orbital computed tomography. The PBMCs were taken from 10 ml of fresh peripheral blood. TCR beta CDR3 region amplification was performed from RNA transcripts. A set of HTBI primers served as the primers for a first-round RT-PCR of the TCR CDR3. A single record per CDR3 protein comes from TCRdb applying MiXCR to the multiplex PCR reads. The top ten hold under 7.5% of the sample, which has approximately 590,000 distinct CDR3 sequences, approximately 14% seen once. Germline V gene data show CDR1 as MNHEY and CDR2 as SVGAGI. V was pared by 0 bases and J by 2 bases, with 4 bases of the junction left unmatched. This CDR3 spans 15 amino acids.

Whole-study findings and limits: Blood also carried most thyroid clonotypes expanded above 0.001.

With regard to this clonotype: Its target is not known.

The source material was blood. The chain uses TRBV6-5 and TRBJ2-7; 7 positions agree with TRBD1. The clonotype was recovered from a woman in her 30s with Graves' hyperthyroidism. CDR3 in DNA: TGTGCCAGCAGTTACTCGGGACAGAGAACCTACGAGCAGTACTTC. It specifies CASSYSGQRTYEQYF.